Each of the 3 T cell receptor beta chains below was sequenced from the same sample in a study of Ad26.COV2.S vaccination and SARS-CoV-2 variants. Stated treatment: over 15 received Ad26.COV2.S at low or high dose, single or two shots; 5 received placebo; per-sample allocation not given. Sampling was performed 63 days after the first vaccine or placebo injection. Sequencing was performed with immunoSEQ multiplex PCR; in TCRdb, only in-frame clones are kept and a portion is missing. The data contain roughly 300,000 clones, 86% of them seen just once; the ten biggest clones take up around 10%. The sequencing here drew on peripheral blood, taken in a trial of Ad26.COV2.S vaccine versus placebo. The receptors come from a person between 18 and 65 years old who received the Ad26.COV2.S COVID-19 vaccine or a placebo.

The chain combines TRBV5-1 with TRBJ1-1; possibly TRBD1 for D (6 bases). Germline CDR1 is SGHRS and CDR2 is YFSETQ. The CDR3 has 15 residues. V lost 0 bases, J lost 3 bases, and 12 bases lay in between. The CDR3: CASSLEGGSHTEAFF. CDR3 sequence (DNA): TGCGCCAGCAGCTTGGAAGGGGGGTCGCACACTGAAGCTTTCTTT.

The rearrangement uses TRBV9 and TRBJ2-6; D possibly corresponds to TRBD1 (5 bases). The CDR3 is made up of 17 amino acids. Germline CDR1 SGDLS, CDR2 YYNGEE. V was clipped by 4 bases and J by 0 bases, with 14 bases between them. The CDR3 sequence: CASSQPRQFSGANVLTF. CDR3 DNA sequence: TGTGCCAGCAGCCAGCCTCGACAGTTCTCTGGGGCCAACGTCCTGACTTTC.

The chain combines TRBV20-1 with TRBJ1-5; no definite D call. The CDR3 is 11 residues long. Germline V gene data show CDR1 as DFQATT and CDR2 as SNEGSKA (reference sequence). The CDR3 here is CREPGNQPQHF. In DNA form, the CDR3 reads TGCAGGGAGCCAGGTAATCAGCCCCAGCATTTT.